The clone carrying this T cell receptor beta chain was observed once. Its antigen is undetermined. Using immunoSEQ multiplex PCR, the repertoire was profiled, and TCRdb retains in-frame clones only, with some absent. The sample has 60,000 to 80,000 clones; 84% are singletons. The CDR3 contains 13 residues. These data come from a study of OX40 agonist ivuxolimab in advanced cancers. About the research overall: Patients received the agonistic anti-OX40 (CD134) antibody ivuxolimab. Patients with prior anti-PD-1, anti-PD-L1 or anti-CTLA-4 therapy were eligible; about 40% had some. The dose-escalation group included hepatocellular carcinoma, melanoma, renal cell carcinoma and head and neck cancer. Study results and caveats: CD8+ T cells (on average) carried more expanded clones than CD4+ T cells.

The chain uses TRBV21-1 and TRBJ1-1. TRBV21-1 is labeled a pseudogene. This specimen consisted of CD4+ or CD8+ T cells sorted from blood, obtained in a trial of the OX40 agonist ivuxolimab. The sequence was collected from an adult with an advanced solid tumor such as melanoma, head and neck, liver or kidney cancer. The CDR3 DNA sequence: TGTGCCAGCAGCTCTTACCGGAGTAGATGGGCTTTCTTT. Residues: CASSSYRSRWAFF.